This T cell receptor beta chain was obtained from a study of cytomegalovirus exposure and HLA in healthy donors. Study details: An analysis done earlier identified around 100 million unique TCR beta sequences from around 180 million T cells.

The PCR employed 60 Vbeta primers together with 13 Jbeta primers. Repertoires were generated with immunoSEQ multiplex PCR, while TCRdb's copy carries only in-frame clones and drops some. The sample lists more than 95,000 clones, around 74% occurring once. This clone was seen a handful of times. V was pared by 3 bases and J by 7 bases, with 12 bases between. The CDR3 sequence is 14 residues long. Germline lookup yields CDR1 SEHNR and CDR2 FQNEAQ (reference sequence). Sample: PBMCs. The TCR comes from a woman in her sixties or seventies in good health and CMV-seropositive. The genes are TRBV7-9 and TRBJ2-2; the D gene is possibly TRBD2 (6 bases). The CDR3 protein is CASSFTGEVGELFF. In nucleotides, the CDR3 is TGTGCCAGCAGCTTTACGGGGGAGGTCGGGGAGCTGTTTTTT.